The rows below give T cell receptor beta chains drawn from one sample of a study of cytomegalovirus exposure and HLA in healthy donors. Measured with immunoSEQ multiplex PCR; TCRdb has only the in-frame clones, and not every one. This table holds some 140,000 clones, just over 85% found once. Source material: PBMCs. These receptors all come from a human donor in good health. CDR3s include the opening cysteine and the closing phenylalanine or tryptophan. D genes are given only for firm matches. Expanded clones get a size class; other rows say once, few or many, or leave the size out.

>TRBJ2-2|.|.|TRBV5-4
CASSLALRAYTGELFF
TGTGCCAGCAGCTTGGCCCTGCGGGCATACACCGGGGAGCTGTTTTTT
>TRBJ1-1|.|.|TRBV9
CASSKFDRNTEAFF
TGTGCCAGCAGCAAATTCGACAGGAACACTGAAGCTTTCTTT
>TRBJ2-2|few|.|TRBV19
CASWDRENTGELFF
TGTGCCAGCTGGGATCGGGAAAACACCGGGGAGCTGTTTTTT
>TRBJ2-7|.|TRBD2|TRBV25-1
CASSEGRLAGENSYEQYF
TGTGCCAGCAGTGAAGGTCGACTAGCGGGAGAAAACTCCTACGAGCAGTACTTC
>TRBJ2-7|.|.|TRBV4-1
CASSRDQTATYEQYF
TGCGCCAGCAGCCGAGACCAGACAGCGACCTACGAGCAGTACTTC
>TRBJ1-5|.|.|TRBV6-6
CASSSSDQPQHF
TGTGCCAGCAGTTCTTCAGATCAGCCCCAGCATTTT
>TRBJ2-3|.|.|TRBV6-6
CASSPEGSGGQYF
TGTGCCAGCAGTCCGGAGGGAAGCGGTGGACAGTATTTT
>TRBJ2-1|.|TRBD2|TRBV30
CAWSVIAGPYNEQFF
TGTGCCTGGAGTGTAATAGCGGGCCCCTACAATGAGCAGTTCTTC
>TRBJ1-5|.|.|TRBV28
CASSPQGGGNQPQHF
TGTGCCAGCAGTCCCCAGGGTGGAGGCAATCAGCCCCAGCATTTT
>TRBJ2-2|once|.|TRBV4-1
CASSQEVQGANTGELFF
TGCGCCAGCAGCCAAGAGGTACAGGGTGCGAACACCGGGGAGCTGTTTTTT
>TRBJ2-2|.|.|TRBV6-6
CASSKTGVGELFF
TGTGCCAGCAGTAAGACCGGGGTTGGGGAGCTGTTTTTT
>TRBJ1-2|.|.|TRBV19
CASSIEDRSYTF
TGTGCCAGTAGTATAGAGGACAGAAGTTACACCTTC
>TRBJ1-5|.|TRBD1|TRBV28
CASSFTGAIGNQPQHF
TGTGCCAGCAGTTTTACAGGGGCGATAGGCAATCAGCCCCAGCATTTT
>TRBJ2-7|few|.|TRBV27
CASSPRRFLATYEQYF
TGTGCCAGCAGTCCTCGCAGGTTCCTCGCGACCTACGAGCAGTACTTC
>TRBJ2-3|.|TRBD2|TRBV5-1
CASSYRASGRADTQYF
TGCGCCAGCAGCTACCGGGCTAGCGGGAGGGCAGATACGCAGTATTTT
>TRBJ2-7|once|.|TRBV6-6
CASSYSSGYYEQYF
TGTGCCAGCAGTTACTCCTCGGGGTACTACGAGCAGTACTTC